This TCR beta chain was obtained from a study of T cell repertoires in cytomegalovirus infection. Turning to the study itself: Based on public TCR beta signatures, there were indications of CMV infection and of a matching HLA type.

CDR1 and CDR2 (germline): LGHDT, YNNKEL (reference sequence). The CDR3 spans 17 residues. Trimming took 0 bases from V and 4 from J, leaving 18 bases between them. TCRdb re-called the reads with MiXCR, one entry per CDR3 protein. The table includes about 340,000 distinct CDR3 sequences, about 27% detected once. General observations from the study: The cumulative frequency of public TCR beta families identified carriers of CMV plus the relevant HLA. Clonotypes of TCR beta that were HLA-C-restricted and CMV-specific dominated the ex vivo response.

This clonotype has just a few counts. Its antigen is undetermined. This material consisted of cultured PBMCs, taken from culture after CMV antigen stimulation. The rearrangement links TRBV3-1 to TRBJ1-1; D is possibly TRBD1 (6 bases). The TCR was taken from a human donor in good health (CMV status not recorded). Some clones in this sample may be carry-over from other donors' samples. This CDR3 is CASSQEQGVPEGTEAFF. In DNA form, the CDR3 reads TGTGCCAGCAGCCAAGAACAGGGTGTCCCAGAAGGCACTGAAGCTTTCTTT.